This section outlines one T cell receptor beta chain sequence together with its context. The specificity of this receptor is unknown. Base qualities were left out, and no much larger clone turns up one base away. Instrument on record: Illumina HiSeq 2500. Quantitative 5'-RACE with molecular barcodes was used to prepare TCR beta libraries. The original methods were these. A new computational method, built on a probabilistic model of VDJ rearrangement, was used to identify disease-linked TCR variants. The public reads were quality trimmed at Q25 with fastp and then assembled into clones with MiXCR by TCRdb, keeping productive beta chains. One record per CDR3 amino acid sequence lists the most common genes and DNA. The V and J calls come from TCRdb's annotation, not from the publication. The table for this sample lists about 160,000 distinct CDR3 sequences; roughly 18% of them were counted only once. Of the sample, under 9% falls within the top ten clones.

This sample is drawn from a study of CD8 T cells in ankylosing spondylitis (dated by TCRdb to 2017 to 2019). Concerning the study at large: T cell receptor beta repertoires were profiled in healthy donors and ankylosing spondylitis patients so that disease-linked TCR variants could be found. The whole study cohort included roughly 110 healthy donors and 25 ankylosing spondylitis patients. Samples of peripheral blood were taken, and for ankylosing spondylitis patients, synovial fluid was collected as well. Results the study describes overall, beyond this receptor: In peripheral blood, the disease-linked clones were found at relatively low frequencies and had a CD8+ phenotype. A TCR beta motif of several highly homologous amino acid variants appeared characteristic of blood from ankylosing spondylitis patients. Significant enrichment of the disease-linked clones was reported in matched synovial fluid samples from ankylosing spondylitis patients. Some motif variants had previously been reported in the synovial fluid and blood of reactive arthritis patients, which suggests shared mechanisms of disease initiation.

The clonotype comes from a male donor with ankylosing spondylitis or in good health (not recorded which). Material for sequencing was blood, either unsorted or a sorted T cell fraction (not recorded which).

In nucleotides, the sequence is TGTGCCAGCAGCCAAGTGACTAGCGGGGTCTACAATGAGCAGTTCTTC. Its protein product is CASSQVTSGVYNEQFF. This receptor chain uses TRBV3-1 and TRBJ2-1; TRBD2 matches 11 bases in the middle. The CDR3 runs 16 residues from the cysteine to the phenylalanine. Only the CDR3 DNA is retained, 48 bases long and in frame from the first base. The germline V gene (reference sequence) specifies LGHDT as CDR1 and YNNKEL as CDR2. From V the trimming removes 1 base and from J it removes 3 bases, while the gene matches leave 2 bases of the junction unaccounted for.